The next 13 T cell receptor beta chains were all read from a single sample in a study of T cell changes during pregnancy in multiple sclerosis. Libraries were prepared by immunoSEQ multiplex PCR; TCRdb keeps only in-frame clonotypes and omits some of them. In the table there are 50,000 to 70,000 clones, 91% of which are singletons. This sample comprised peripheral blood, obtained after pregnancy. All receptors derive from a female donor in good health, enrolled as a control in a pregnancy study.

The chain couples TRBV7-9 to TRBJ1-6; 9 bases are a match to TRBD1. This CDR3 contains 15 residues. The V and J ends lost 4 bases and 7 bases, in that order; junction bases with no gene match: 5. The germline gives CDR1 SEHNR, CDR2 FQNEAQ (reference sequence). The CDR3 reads CASSWGTGQNSPLHF. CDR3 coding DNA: TGTGCCAGCAGCTGGGGGACAGGGCAAAATTCACCCCTCCACTTT.

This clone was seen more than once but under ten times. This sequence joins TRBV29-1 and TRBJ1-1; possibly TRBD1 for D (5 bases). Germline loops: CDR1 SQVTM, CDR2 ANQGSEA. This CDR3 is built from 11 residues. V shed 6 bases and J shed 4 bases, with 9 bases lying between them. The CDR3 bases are TGCAGCGTGTACGGGGGCACTGAAGCTTTCTTT. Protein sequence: CSVYGGTEAFF.

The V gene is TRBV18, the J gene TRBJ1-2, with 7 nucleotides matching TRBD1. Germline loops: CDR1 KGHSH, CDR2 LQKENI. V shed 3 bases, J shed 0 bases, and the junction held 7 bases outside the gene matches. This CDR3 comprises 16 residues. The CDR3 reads CASSPPGDSANYGYTF. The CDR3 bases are TGTGCCAGCTCACCGCCCGGGGACAGCGCTAACTATGGCTACACCTTC.

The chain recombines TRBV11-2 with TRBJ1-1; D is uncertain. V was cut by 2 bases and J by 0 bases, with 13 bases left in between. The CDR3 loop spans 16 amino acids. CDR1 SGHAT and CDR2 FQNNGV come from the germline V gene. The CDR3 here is CASSLKFGLVNTEAFF. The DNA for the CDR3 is TGTGCCAGCAGCTTAAAATTTGGACTGGTGAACACTGAAGCTTTCTTT.

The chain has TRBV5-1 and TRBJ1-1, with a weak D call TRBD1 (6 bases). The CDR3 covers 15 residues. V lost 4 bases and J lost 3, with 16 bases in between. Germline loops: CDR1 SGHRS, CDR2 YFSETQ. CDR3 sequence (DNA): TGCGCCAGCAGCGGTGAGGGGAGGGGGGACACTGAAGCTTTCTTT. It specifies CASSGEGRGDTEAFF.

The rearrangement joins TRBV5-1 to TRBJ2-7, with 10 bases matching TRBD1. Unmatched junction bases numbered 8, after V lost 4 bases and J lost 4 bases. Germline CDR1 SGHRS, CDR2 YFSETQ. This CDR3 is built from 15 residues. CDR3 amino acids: CASSATGTGVYEQYF. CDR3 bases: TGCGCCAGCAGCGCCACCGGGACAGGGGTTTACGAGCAGTACTTC.

The CDR3 region has the DNA TGTGCCAGCAGTTTTCGGGTGATCACTGAAGCTTTCTTT. Protein sequence: CASSFRVITEAFF. The J gene is TRBJ1-1, the V gene TRBV6-5; D is uncertain. The germline gives CDR1 MNHEY, CDR2 SVGAGI. The V end was cut by 4 bases, the J end by 4 bases, with 10 bases between. The CDR3 totals 13 residues.

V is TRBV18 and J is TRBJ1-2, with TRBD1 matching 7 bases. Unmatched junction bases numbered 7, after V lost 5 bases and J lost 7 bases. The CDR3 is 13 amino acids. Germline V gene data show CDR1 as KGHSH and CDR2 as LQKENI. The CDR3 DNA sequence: TGTGCCAGCTCAACTGAGACAGGGACTGGCTACACCTTC. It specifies CASSTETGTGYTF.

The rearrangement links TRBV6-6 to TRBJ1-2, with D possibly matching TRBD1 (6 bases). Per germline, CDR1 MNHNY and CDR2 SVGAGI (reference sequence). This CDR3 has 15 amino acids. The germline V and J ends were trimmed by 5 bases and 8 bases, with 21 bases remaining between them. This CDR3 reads CASSPGNTGSLGYTF. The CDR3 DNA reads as TGTGCCAGCAGTCCGGGAAACACAGGGTCTCTGGGCTACACCTTC.

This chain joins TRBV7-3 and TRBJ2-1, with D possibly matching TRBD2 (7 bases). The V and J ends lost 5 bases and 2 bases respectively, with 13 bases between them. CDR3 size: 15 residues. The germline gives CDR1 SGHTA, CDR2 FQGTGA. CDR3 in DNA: TGTGCCAGCAGCCATCGAGGGGGGGCCTACAATGAGCAGTTCTTC. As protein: CASSHRGGAYNEQFF.

CDR3 loop: CASTRSVEGRQPQHF. The CDR3 region has the DNA TGTGCCAGTACCCGTTCTGTGGAGGGGCGGCAGCCCCAGCATTTT. This sequence joins TRBV19 and TRBJ1-5; possibly TRBD1 for D (5 bases). V dropped 7 bases and J dropped 7 bases, with 20 bases sitting between them. The CDR3 runs to 15 residues. Per the germline V gene, CDR1 is LNHDA and CDR2 is SQIVND (reference sequence).

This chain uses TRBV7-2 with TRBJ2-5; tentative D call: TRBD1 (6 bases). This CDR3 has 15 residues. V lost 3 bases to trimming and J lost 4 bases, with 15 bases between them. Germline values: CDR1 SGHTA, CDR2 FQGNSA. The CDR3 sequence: CASSFRRGEGETQYF. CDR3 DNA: TGTGCCAGCAGCTTCCGCAGGGGTGAAGGAGAGACCCAGTACTTC.

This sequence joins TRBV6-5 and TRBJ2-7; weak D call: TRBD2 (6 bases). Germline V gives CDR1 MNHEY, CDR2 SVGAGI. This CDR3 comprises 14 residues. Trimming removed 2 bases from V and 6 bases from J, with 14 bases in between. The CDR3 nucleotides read TGTGCCAGCAGTTACACATCGTGGCGGGGCGAGCAGTACTTC. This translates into CASSYTSWRGEQYF.